This paragraph covers one T cell receptor beta chain sequence. The antigen is unknown. The data were obtained in a study of cytomegalovirus exposure and HLA in healthy donors. Whole-study context: The 120 or so validation repertoires were reported in a later analysis to have been generated on the same platform as the roughly 670 first-cohort repertoires. Study-wide results and limits: The study flagged fewer than 200 TCR beta chains as cytomegalovirus-associated. Confirmation was obtained in vitro that three CMV-associated chains are specific for CMV antigens.

The table came from immunoSEQ multiplex PCR; TCRdb's copy has only in-frame clones and leaves some out. The sample includes 150,000 to 200,000 clones, more than 75% of them seen just once. The germline CDR1 and CDR2 sequences are GTSNPN and SVGIG (reference sequence). The CDR3 extends over 15 amino acids. Trimming removed 1 base from V and 11 bases from J; junction bases left unmatched: 9. Sequencing was carried out using PBMCs. J is TRBJ2-3 and V is TRBV30, with 13 bases that match TRBD2. This clonotype was sampled from a man in his late teens or twenties in good health and CMV-seropositive. DNA for the CDR3: TGTGCCTGGAGTGGGGGACTAGCGGGAAACCCAAAGCAGTATTTT. This gives the protein CAWSGGLAGNPKQYF.